These 9 T cell receptor beta chains originate from one sample sequenced in a study of blood T cell repertoires in COVID-19. Some clones are missing from TCRdb's copy, which holds only in-frame ones; the method was immunoSEQ multiplex PCR. The table includes 71,000 or so clones, about nine tenths detected once. The sequenced sample consisted of peripheral blood. The receptors shown here come from a woman aged 18-29 years with acute or convalescent COVID-19.

V and J are TRBV7-2 and TRBJ1-1; 10 bases align to TRBD1. Germline V gene sequence: CDR1 SGHTA, CDR2 FQGNSA. This CDR3 contains 13 residues. V dropped 7 bases and J dropped 9; count of bases not matched to a gene: 8. The CDR3: CASTNRQGAKAFF. The CDR3 DNA reads as TGTGCCAGCACCAACAGACAGGGGGCAAAAGCTTTCTTT.

The V and J genes are TRBV7-8 and TRBJ2-3; 8 nucleotides agree with TRBD2. Trimming cost V 3 bases and J 2 bases; bases outside gene matches: 7. Germline loops: CDR1 SGHVS, CDR2 FQNEAQ. The CDR3 runs to 16 residues. CDR3 amino acids: CASSFRRGEHTDTQYF. DNA for the CDR3: TGTGCCAGCAGCTTCAGGCGGGGGGAACACACAGATACGCAGTATTTT.

This sequence joins TRBV29-1 and TRBJ2-1, with 9 positions matching TRBD1. The V gene end was trimmed by 6 bases and the J gene end by 0 bases; junction bases not matched to a gene: 15. Germline assignment: CDR1 SQVTM and CDR2 ANQGSEA. CDR3 length: 18 amino acids. The CDR3 region has the DNA TGCAGCGTGGGGCGCGGGACAGGGCAGATTTTCTCCTACAATGAGCAGTTCTTC. Residues: CSVGRGTGQIFSYNEQFF.

This clone was seen a handful of times. The chain combines TRBV19 with TRBJ1-5; 9 nucleotides align to TRBD1. CDR1 is LNHDA, CDR2 SQIVND, per germline (reference sequence). CDR3 size: 14 residues. V was pared by 5 bases and J by 5 bases, with 4 bases of the junction left unmatched. The CDR3 DNA sequence: TGTGCCAGTAGTGGGACAGGGTACTATCAGCCCCAGCATTTT. It is translated as CASSGTGYYQPQHF.

V and J are TRBV19 and TRBJ2-1; 8 nucleotides match TRBD2. The CDR3 totals 14 residues. Trimming removed 1 base from V and 8 bases from J; junction bases left unmatched: 4. Germline V CDR1 and CDR2: LNHDA, SQIVND (reference sequence). Written as DNA, the CDR3 is TGTGCCAGTAGTATAGCGGGACTAGGCGATGAGCAGTTCTTC. This translates into CASSIAGLGDEQFF. Full variable domain (remainder filled in from reference TRBV19 and TRBJ2-1): DGGITQSPKYLFRKEGQNVTLSCEQNLNHDAMYWYRQDPGQGLRLIYYSQIVNDFQKGDIAEGYSVSREKKESFPLTVTSAQKNPTAFYLCASSIAGLGDEQFFGPGTRLTVL.

This chain uses TRBV6-5 with TRBJ1-2; D call uncertain. The CDR3 has 13 residues. The ends were cut back, 6 bases at V and 0 bases at J, with 8 bases in the middle. CDR1 and CDR2 (germline): MNHEY, SVGAGI. CDR3 in DNA: TGTGCCAGCAGCCGGTCTCCTAACTATGGCTACACCTTC. Its protein product is CASSRSPNYGYTF.

The chain links TRBV6-5 to TRBJ2-7; possible D gene TRBD1, 6 bases. V shed 8 bases and J shed 7 bases, with 21 bases lying between them. This CDR3 spans 14 amino acids. The germline V gene encodes CDR1 MNHEY and CDR2 SVGAGI. CDR3 nucleotide sequence: TGTGCCAGCGCCAAGGACAGTCTCCCTCGGGAGCAGTACTTC. Translation gives CASAKDSLPREQYF.

The chain has TRBV5-1 and TRBJ2-2; a possible D gene is TRBD2 (5 bases). V lost 0 bases and J lost 2, with 11 bases in between. Looked up from germline, CDR1 is SGHRS and CDR2 is YFSETQ. This CDR3 region has 16 residues. CDR3 coding DNA: TGCGCCAGCAGCTTGGAACTTGGACTTAACACCGGGGAGCTGTTTTTT. This encodes CASSLELGLNTGELFF.

The chain uses TRBV21-1 and TRBJ1-5; TRBD1, the table's D call, lacks a check against the DNA. TRBV21-1 is a pseudogene locus. The CDR3 covers 15 residues. The chain's CDR3 is CASSKGQGKNQPQHF. As DNA, the CDR3 is TGTGCCAGCAGCAAAGGGCAGGGCAAAAATCAGCCCCAGCATTTT.